Below, one T cell receptor beta chain is given with its context. Its antigen is unknown. Assay: immunoSEQ multiplex PCR; the TCRdb copy retains only in-frame clones and omits some. The sample gives 150,000 to 160,000 clones, 87% of which show up once; 10% to 15% is in the top ten. This sample stems from a study of radiation and T cells in renal cell carcinoma. Time point reported: blood 2 weeks post-SBRT. The treatment: 15 Gy SBRT to primary tumor, nephrectomy 4 weeks later. Overall study findings and caveats: Top tumor clonotypes rose in blood 2 weeks post-radiation, then contracted.

The junction had 11 bases not matched to a gene; V was cut back by 8 bases and J by 4 bases. This CDR3 comprises 15 residues. Looked up from germline, CDR1 is MNHEY and CDR2 is SVGAGI. This TCR was recovered from a woman in her forties or fifties with renal cell carcinoma. Sequenced here: blood, sampled from a patient whose treatment included radiotherapy and nephrectomy. This chain connects TRBV6-5 to TRBJ2-1, with 7 bases identical to TRBD1. CDR3 region: CASGEGAEGYNEQFF. As DNA, the CDR3 is TGTGCCAGCGGCGAGGGGGCAGAGGGTTACAATGAGCAGTTCTTC.